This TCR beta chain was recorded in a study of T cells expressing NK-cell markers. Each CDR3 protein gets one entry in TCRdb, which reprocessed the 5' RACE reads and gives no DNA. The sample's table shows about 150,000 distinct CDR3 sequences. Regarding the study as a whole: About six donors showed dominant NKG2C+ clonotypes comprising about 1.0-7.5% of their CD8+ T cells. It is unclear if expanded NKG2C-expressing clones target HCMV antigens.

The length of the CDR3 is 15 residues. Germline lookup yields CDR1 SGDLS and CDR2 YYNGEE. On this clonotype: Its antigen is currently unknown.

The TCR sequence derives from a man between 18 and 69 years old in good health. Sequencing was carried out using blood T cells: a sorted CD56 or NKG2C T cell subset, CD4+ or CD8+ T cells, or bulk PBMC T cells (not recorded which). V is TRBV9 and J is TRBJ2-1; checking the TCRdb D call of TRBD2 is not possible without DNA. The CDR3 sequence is CASSPGTTILDEQFF.